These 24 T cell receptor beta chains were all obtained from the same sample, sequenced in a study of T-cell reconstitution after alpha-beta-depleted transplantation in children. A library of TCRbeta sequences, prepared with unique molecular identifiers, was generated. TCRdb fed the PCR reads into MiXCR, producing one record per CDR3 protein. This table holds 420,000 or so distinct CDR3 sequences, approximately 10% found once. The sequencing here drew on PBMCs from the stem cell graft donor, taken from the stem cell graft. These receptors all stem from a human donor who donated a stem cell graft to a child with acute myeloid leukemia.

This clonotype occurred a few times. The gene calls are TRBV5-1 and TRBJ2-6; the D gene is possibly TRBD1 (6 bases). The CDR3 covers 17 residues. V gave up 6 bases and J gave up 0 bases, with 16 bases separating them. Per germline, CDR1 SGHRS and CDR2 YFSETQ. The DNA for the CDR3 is TGCGCCAGCATGCAGGGGTTGACCCCCTCTGGGGCCAACGTCCTGACTTTC. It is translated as CASMQGLTPSGANVLTF.

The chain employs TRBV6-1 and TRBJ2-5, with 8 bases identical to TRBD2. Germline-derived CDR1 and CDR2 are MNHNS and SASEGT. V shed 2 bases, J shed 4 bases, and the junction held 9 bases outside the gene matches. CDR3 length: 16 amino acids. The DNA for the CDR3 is TGTGCCAGCAGTGAAACCCTATCGGGGGGGAGAGAGACCCAGTACTTC. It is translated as CASSETLSGGRETQYF.

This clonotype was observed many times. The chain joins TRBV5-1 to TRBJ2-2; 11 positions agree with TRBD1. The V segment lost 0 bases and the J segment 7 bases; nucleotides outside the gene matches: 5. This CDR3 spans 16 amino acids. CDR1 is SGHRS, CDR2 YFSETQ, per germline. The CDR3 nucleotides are TGCGCCAGCAGCTTGGCCGCCGGGACAGGGGGCGGGGAGCTGTTTTTT. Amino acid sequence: CASSLAAGTGGGELFF.

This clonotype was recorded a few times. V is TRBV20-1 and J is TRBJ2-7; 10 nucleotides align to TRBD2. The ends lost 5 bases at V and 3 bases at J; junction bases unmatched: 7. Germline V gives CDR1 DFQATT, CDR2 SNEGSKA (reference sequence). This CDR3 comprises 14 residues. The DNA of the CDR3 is TGCAGTGCTTATCTAGCGGGAGATTTCTACGAGCAGTACTTC. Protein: CSAYLAGDFYEQYF.

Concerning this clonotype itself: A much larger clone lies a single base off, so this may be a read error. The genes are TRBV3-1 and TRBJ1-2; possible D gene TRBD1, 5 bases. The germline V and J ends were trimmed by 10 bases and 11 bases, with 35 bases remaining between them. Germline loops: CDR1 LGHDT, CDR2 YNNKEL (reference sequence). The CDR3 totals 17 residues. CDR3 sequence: CATSQSYSRVLGFGYTF. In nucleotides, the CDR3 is TGTGCCACCAGTCAAAGCTACAGCAGGGTTTTGGGGTTTGGTTACACCTTC. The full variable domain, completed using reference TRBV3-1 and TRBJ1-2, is DTAVSQTPKYLVTQMGNDKSIKCEQNLGHDTMYWYKQDSKKFLKIMFSYNNKELIINETVPNRFSPKSPDKAHLNLHINSLELGDSAVYFCATSQSYSRVLGFGYTFGSGTRLTVV.

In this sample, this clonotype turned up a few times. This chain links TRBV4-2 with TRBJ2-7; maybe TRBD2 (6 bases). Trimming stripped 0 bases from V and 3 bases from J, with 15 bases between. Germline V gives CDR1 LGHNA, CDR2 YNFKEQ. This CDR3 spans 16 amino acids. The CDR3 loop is CASSQDVPGALYEQYF. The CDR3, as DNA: TGTGCCAGCAGCCAAGATGTCCCGGGAGCCCTCTACGAGCAGTACTTC.

The CDR3 region has the DNA TGCAGTGCTAGAGTTGCTGGCAGGGGATTGAATCAGCCCCAGCATTTT. Its translation: CSARVAGRGLNQPQHF. The rearrangement links TRBV20-1 to TRBJ1-5; maybe TRBD1 (6 bases). V was trimmed by 1 base and J by 4 bases, leaving 17 bases between them. In germline, CDR1 is DFQATT, CDR2 SNEGSKA (reference sequence). The CDR3 length is 16 residues.

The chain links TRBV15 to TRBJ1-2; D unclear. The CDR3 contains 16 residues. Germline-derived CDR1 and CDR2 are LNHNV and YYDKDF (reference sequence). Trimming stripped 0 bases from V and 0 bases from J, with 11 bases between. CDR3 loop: CATSRDRVRTNYGYTF. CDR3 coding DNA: TGTGCCACCAGCAGAGATCGTGTCAGGACTAACTATGGCTACACCTTC.

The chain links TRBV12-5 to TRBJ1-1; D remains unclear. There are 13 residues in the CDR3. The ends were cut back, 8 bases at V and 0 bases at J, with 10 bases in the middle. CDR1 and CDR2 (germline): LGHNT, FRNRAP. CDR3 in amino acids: CASTLDVNTEAFF. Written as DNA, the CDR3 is TGTGCTAGTACTCTCGACGTGAACACTGAAGCTTTCTTT.

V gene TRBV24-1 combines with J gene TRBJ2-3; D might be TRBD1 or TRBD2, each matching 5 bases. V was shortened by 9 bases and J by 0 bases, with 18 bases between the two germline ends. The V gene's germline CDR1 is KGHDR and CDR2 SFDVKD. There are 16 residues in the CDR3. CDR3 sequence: CATAPRDRGSTDTQYF. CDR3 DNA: TGTGCCACCGCTCCAAGGGACCGGGGTAGCACAGATACGCAGTATTTT.

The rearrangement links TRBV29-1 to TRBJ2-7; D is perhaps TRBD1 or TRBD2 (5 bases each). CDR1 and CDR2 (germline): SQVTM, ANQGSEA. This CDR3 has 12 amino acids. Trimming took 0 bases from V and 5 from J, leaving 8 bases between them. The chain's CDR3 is CSVEDEGHEQYF. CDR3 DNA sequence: TGCAGCGTTGAAGACGAGGGACACGAGCAGTACTTC.

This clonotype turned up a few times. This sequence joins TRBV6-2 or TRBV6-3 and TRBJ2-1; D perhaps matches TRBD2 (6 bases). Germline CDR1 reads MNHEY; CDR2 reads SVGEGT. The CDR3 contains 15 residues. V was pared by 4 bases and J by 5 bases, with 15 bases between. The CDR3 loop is CASSSRTTNNNEQFF. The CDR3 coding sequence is TGTGCCAGCAGTTCCAGGACTACGAACAACAATGAGCAGTTCTTC.

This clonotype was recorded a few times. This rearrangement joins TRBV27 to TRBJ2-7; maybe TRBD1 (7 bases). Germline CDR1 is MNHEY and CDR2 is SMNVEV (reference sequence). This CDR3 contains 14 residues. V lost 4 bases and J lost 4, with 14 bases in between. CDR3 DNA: TGTGCCAGCAGTTACGCAGGGGGGAGGTACGAGCAGTACTTC. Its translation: CASSYAGGRYEQYF.

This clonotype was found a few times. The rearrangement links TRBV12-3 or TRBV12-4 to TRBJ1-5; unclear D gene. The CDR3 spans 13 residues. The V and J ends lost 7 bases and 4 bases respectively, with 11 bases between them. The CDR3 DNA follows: TGTGCCAGCAAAAAAGGCGAGAATCAGCCCCAGCATTTT. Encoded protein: CASKKGENQPQHF.

The CDR3 nucleotides are TGTGCCAGCTCGCGGGGACGCCGAGATGATGGCTACACCTTC. This codes for CASSRGRRDDGYTF. The chain links TRBV18 to TRBJ1-2, with D possibly TRBD1 on 5 matching bases. Per the germline V gene, CDR1 is KGHSH and CDR2 is LQKENI. This CDR3 is built from 14 residues. V lost 6 bases and J 6 bases, leaving 17 bases between the germline ends.

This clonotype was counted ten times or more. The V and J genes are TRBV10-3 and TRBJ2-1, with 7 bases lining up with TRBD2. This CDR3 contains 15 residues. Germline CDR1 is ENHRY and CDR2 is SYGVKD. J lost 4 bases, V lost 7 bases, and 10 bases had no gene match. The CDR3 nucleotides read TGTGCCATCACCAGGACTAGTTCATCTTACAATGAGCAGTTCTTC. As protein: CAITRTSSSYNEQFF.

This CDR3 is CASSPEGEQFF. As DNA, the CDR3 is TGTGCCAGCAGCCCAGAGGGTGAGCAGTTCTTC. The V call is TRBV7-9, the J call TRBJ2-1; D is possibly TRBD2 (5 bases). Germline CDR1 and CDR2: SEHNR and FQNEAQ (reference sequence). This CDR3 contains 11 residues. V was cut by 5 bases and J by 9 bases, with 8 bases left in between.

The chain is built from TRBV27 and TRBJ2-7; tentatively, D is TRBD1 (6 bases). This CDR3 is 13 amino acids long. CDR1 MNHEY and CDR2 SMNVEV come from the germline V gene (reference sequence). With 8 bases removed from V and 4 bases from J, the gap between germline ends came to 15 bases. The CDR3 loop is CASGGHGRYEQYF. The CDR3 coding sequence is TGTGCCAGCGGGGGACACGGACGGTACGAGCAGTACTTC.

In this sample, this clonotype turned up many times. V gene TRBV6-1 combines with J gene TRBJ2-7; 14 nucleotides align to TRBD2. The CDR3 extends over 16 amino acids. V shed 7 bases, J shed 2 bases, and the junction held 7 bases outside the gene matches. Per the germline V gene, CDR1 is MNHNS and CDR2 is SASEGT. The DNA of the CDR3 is TGTGCCAGCAACAGTGGACTAGCGGGAGGAACCTACGAGCAGTACTTC. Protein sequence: CASNSGLAGGTYEQYF.

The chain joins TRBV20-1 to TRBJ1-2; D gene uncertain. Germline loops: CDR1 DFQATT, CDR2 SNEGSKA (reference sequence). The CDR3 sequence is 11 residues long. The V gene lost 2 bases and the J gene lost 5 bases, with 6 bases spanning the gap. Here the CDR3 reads CSARPAYGYTF. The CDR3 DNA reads TGCAGTGCTAGACCAGCGTATGGCTACACCTTC.

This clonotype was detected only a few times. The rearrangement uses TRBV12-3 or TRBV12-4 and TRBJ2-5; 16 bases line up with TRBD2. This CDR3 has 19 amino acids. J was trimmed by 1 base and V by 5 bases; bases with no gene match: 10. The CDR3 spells CASSTGTSGGAATQETQYF. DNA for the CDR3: TGTGCCAGCAGTACCGGGACTAGCGGGGGGGCGGCTACCCAAGAGACCCAGTACTTC.

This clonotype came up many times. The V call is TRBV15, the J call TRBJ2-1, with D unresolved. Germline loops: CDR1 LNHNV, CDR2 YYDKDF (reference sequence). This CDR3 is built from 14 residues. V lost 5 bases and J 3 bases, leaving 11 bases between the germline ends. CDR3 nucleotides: TGTGCCACCAGCGGGCAGCGAAGCTACAATGAGCAGTTCTTC. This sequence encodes CATSGQRSYNEQFF.

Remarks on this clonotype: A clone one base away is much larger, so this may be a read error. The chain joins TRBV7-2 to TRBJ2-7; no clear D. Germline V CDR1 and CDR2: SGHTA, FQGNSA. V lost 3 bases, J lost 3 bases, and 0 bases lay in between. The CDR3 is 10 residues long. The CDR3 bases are TGTGCCAGCAGCTTCTACGAGCAGTACGTC. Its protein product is CASSFYEQYV.

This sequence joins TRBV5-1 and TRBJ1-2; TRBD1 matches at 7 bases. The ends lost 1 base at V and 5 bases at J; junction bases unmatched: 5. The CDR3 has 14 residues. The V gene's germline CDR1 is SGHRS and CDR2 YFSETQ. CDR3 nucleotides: TGCGCCAGCAGCTTGACGACAGGGAGTTATGGCTACACCTTC. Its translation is CASSLTTGSYGYTF.